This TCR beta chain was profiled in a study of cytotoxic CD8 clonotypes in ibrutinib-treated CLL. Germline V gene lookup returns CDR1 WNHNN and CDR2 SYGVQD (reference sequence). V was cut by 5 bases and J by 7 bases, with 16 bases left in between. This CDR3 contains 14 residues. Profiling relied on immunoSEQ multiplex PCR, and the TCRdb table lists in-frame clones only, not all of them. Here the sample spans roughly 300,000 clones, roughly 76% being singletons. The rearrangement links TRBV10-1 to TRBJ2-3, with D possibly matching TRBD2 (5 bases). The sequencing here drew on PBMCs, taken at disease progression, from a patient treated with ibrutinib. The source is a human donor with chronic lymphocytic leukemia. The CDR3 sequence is CASSRRRGSNTQYF. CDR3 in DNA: TGCGCCAGCAGTCGACGTCGGGGTTCGAATACGCAGTATTTT.